The entry below describes one T cell receptor (beta chain). Its antigen is as yet unknown. This may stem from a read error, because a much larger clone lies one nucleotide away. In germline, CDR1 is SEHNR, CDR2 FQNEAQ (reference sequence). This CDR3 contains 15 residues. Through a sample-barcoded 5' primer and a J-beta primer mix, a second PCR was run for roughly 7 to 12 cycles. TCRdb used MiXCR to reprocess the 5' RACE reads, holding one entry per CDR3 protein. The sample lists roughly 700,000 distinct CDR3 sequences, 45% to 50% occurring once. This sample was included in a study of blood T cells in healthy people across ages. Study-level points and caveats: Significant beta diversity loss was already apparent by age around 40, declining roughly linearly.

The source of this sequence is a woman aged 60-75 years in good health. Sequencing used blood. V and J are TRBV7-9 and TRBJ2-3; 7 positions match TRBD2. CDR3 bases: TGTGCCAGCAGCTCTAGCGGAATTAGCACAGGTACGCAGTATTTT. Translation gives CASSSSGISTGTQYF.